These T cell receptor beta chains were read from a single sample in a study of early T cells in non-severe SARS-CoV-2 infection. In TCRdb, the 5' RACE reads were re-called with MiXCR into one record per CDR3 protein. The sample includes about 100,000 distinct CDR3 sequences, about 12% seen only once; the top ten take 3% to 3.5%. What was sequenced was whole blood. All receptors derive from an adult who was a healthcare worker with PCR-confirmed SARS-CoV-2 infection or an uninfected control (not recorded which). CDR3s leave out the opening cysteine and the closing phenylalanine or tryptophan.

ASSRNSIGTSGRGYEQY	TRBV2	TRBJ2-7
ASSPDISYEQY	TRBV3-1	TRBJ2-7
SVTISGLWLETQY	TRBV20-1	TRBJ2-5
ASSYSSGGAGSDTQY	TRBV6-5	TRBJ2-3
AAQGQGAHQPQH	TRBV6-6	TRBJ1-5
ATPMTGRPNTGELF	TRBV7-8	TRBJ2-2
ASSLGTAYNEQF	TRBV7-3	TRBJ2-1
TSSQGGFSADSYEQY	TRBV19	TRBJ2-7
ASSLAGRSYNEQF	TRBV7-2	TRBJ2-1
ASSIRRVAGDNEQF	TRBV19	TRBJ2-1
ATCDPKRGDNQPQH	TRBV24-1	TRBJ1-5
ASRGLATSTDTQY	TRBV19	TRBJ2-3
SGDRGMNTEAF	TRBV29-1	TRBJ1-1
ATSGGTVPSTDTQY	TRBV24-1	TRBJ2-3
ASSEGPGGNSPLH	TRBV9	TRBJ1-6
ATSREEGWTEAF	TRBV15	TRBJ1-1
ATNFGSSGNTIY	TRBV6-1	TRBJ1-3
AWSASGASGRAEQY	TRBV30	TRBJ2-7
ASSPFKSLGTGELF	TRBV3-1	TRBJ2-2
ASSALSTLPIQY	TRBV19	TRBJ2-4
ASSAAGVDEQY	TRBV19	TRBJ2-7
ASSLARTSSYNEQF	TRBV7-3	TRBJ2-1
ASRAKEGSTDTQY	TRBV6-1	TRBJ2-3
ASSEAGASYNEQF	TRBV10-2	TRBJ2-1
ASSLVSEGGNEQY	TRBV7-2	TRBJ2-7
ASSPHGGEQETQY	TRBV7-2	TRBJ2-5
ASSQGHNTEAF	TRBV4-1	TRBJ1-1
ASSLSRDTEAF	TRBV12-3/TRBV12-4	TRBJ1-1
ASRRGALTGELF	TRBV6-5	TRBJ2-2
SGTRSYNEQF	TRBV29-1	TRBJ2-1
ASTSLADYEQY	TRBV6-5	TRBJ2-7
ASSITGTYEQY	TRBV18	TRBJ2-7
ASSLSSGGADTQY	TRBV27	TRBJ2-3
ASSNYGGNEQF	TRBV12-3/TRBV12-4	TRBJ2-1
AWDRAEYGYT	TRBV30	TRBJ1-2
ASSQSYSPLH	TRBV3-1	TRBJ1-6
ASSPGRVQETQY	TRBV7-8	TRBJ2-5
ASSLTETQY	TRBV28	TRBJ2-5
ASSQELAGGNNEQF	TRBV7-3	TRBJ2-1
ASSEWAGVNYGYT	TRBV25-1	TRBJ1-2
SATRGKGSYEQY	TRBV20-1	TRBJ2-7
ASSFGVEPLH	TRBV5-1	TRBJ1-6
SAEDSVQGTDTQY	TRBV20-1	TRBJ2-3
ASSVAGGLAGEETQY	TRBV9	TRBJ2-5